This TCR beta chain is drawn from a study of T cells after yellow fever vaccination. The CDR3 totals 14 residues. Trimming took off 5 bases at V and 6 bases at J, with 14 bases between the two ends. TCRdb reprocessed the 5' RACE reads with MiXCR, giving one entry per CDR3 protein. Here the sample spans a few hundred thousand distinct CDR3 sequences, approximately 3.9% being singletons. This clonotype was counted ten times or more. The sample consisted of PBMCs, taken 5 days after the yellow fever booster vaccination. The clonotype comes from a man between 18 and 29 years old who received the YFV17D yellow fever vaccine. V is TRBV12-3 or TRBV12-4 and J is TRBJ1-5; D is uncertain. DNA for the CDR3: TGTGCCAGCAGTCCCGTTGTATTAGGTCAGCCCCAGCATTTT. Protein product: CASSPVVLGQPQHF.